This TCR beta chain was found in a study of blood T cell repertoires in COVID-19. About the research overall: Acute and convalescent COVID-19 samples came from the United States, Italy and Spain.

The cohort comprised adults aged roughly 18 to 95 years residing in about two dozen US areas. Clinical histories supplied by participants themselves formed the basis of cohort assignment. Produced via immunoSEQ multiplex PCR; TCRdb's table is partial and in-frame only. Of a few hundred thousand clones in the sample, roughly 85% were seen once. The sequencing input was PBMCs or T cells enriched from blood (not recorded which). This clonotype was sampled from a woman aged 45-59 years who had been exposed to COVID-19.

The CDR3 nucleotides are TGTGCCAGCAGCTACGGAGGGGGCCTCAATGAAAAACTGTTTTTT. Amino acids: CASSYGGGLNEKLFF. V is TRBV5-4 and J is TRBJ1-4; 7 nucleotides align to TRBD1. CDR1 is SGHNT, CDR2 YYREEE, per germline (reference sequence). The CDR3 sequence is 15 residues long. V was clipped by 3 bases and J by 5 bases; unmatched bases: 7.